This is a list of T cell receptor beta chains from one sample in a study of Graves' ophthalmopathy and Graves' hyperthyroidism. MiXCR, applied by TCRdb to the multiplex PCR reads, yields one record per CDR3 protein. Found here are some 200,000 distinct CDR3 sequences, over 25% of them singletons; the top ten hold around 10%. What was sequenced was peripheral blood. These receptors were obtained from a man over 45 with Graves' ophthalmopathy. Each CDR3 is given with its conserved first and last residue. Each record gives: V gene, J gene, D gene, clone size, CDR3 protein, CDR3 DNA. The D gene is left open where the match is weak. Expanded clones are given a class, and other clones once, few, many or no size at all.

>TRBV6-1|TRBJ1-2|TRBD1|few
CASRWGQGDYGYTF
TGTGCCAGTCGCTGGGGACAGGGAGACTATGGCTACACCTTC
>TRBV20-1|TRBJ1-1|.|.
CSAWGDEAFF
TGCAGTGCTTGGGGAGATGAAGCTTTCTTT
>TRBV12-3/TRBV12-4|TRBJ1-6|.|many
CASGSDSYSPLHF
TGTGCCAGCGGCTCGGACTCCTATTCACCCCTCCACTTT
>TRBV30|TRBJ1-1|.|many
CAWSVIEAFF
TGTGCCTGGAGTGTCATTGAAGCTTTCTTT
>TRBV6-1|TRBJ1-3|.|.
CASTPAGNTIYF
TGTGCCAGCACTCCGGCGGGAAACACCATATATTTT
>TRBV12-3/TRBV12-4|TRBJ2-5|TRBD1|.
CASSAYRTGTIETQYF
TGTGCCAGCAGTGCCTATAGGACAGGGACGATAGAGACCCAGTACTTC
>TRBV11-1|TRBJ2-2|TRBD2|many
CASSATSGSFSGELFF
TGTGCCAGCAGCGCAACTAGCGGGAGTTTCAGCGGGGAGCTGTTTTTT
>TRBV10-3|TRBJ2-2|TRBD1|many
CAITTPGTGLTGELFF
TGTGCCATCACTACTCCCGGGACAGGTCTCACCGGGGAGCTGTTTTTT
>TRBV28|TRBJ1-2|.|many
CASSSQTERRGYTF
TGTGCCAGCAGTTCCCAGACGGAGCGTCGAGGCTACACCTTC
>TRBV6-1|TRBJ1-1|TRBD1|.
CAISGQGGTEAFF
TGTGCCATTTCGGGACAGGGTGGTACTGAAGCTTTCTTT
>TRBV6-1|TRBJ1-2|TRBD1|.
CASKRQGHYGYTF
TGTGCCAGCAAGAGACAGGGACACTATGGCTACACCTTC
>TRBV4-2|TRBJ2-7|.|few
CASSQDERKVYEQYF
TGTGCCAGCAGCCAAGATGAGAGAAAGGTTTACGAGCAGTACTTC
>TRBV28|TRBJ2-7|.|.
CASSLLGGKTYEQYF
TGTGCCAGCAGTTTATTGGGCGGGAAGACCTACGAGCAGTACTTC
>TRBV28|TRBJ1-2|.|.
CASRPYGYGYTF
TGTGCCAGCAGACCCTATGGCTATGGCTACACCTTC
>TRBV28|TRBJ2-5|TRBD2|many
CASSFGGSGETQYF
TGTGCCAGCAGTTTCGGCGGGAGCGGTGAGACCCAGTACTTC
>TRBV20-1|TRBJ2-3|TRBD2|many
CAAGGVTDTQYF
TGCGCGGCGGGGGGGGTCACAGATACGCAGTATTTT
>TRBV6-1|TRBJ2-7|TRBD1|many
CASSEALQAGGMSGQYF
TGTGCCAGCAGTGAAGCGCTTCAGGCAGGGGGTATGTCAGGGCAGTACTTC
>TRBV6-5|TRBJ2-7|.|many
CASMSGWRDYEQYF
TGTGCCAGCATGTCCGGGTGGCGCGACTACGAGCAGTACTTC
>TRBV20-1|TRBJ2-7|.|many
CSARSIGDNPYEQYF
TGCAGTGCTCGATCGATTGGGGACAACCCCTACGAGCAGTACTTC
>TRBV19|TRBJ2-5|.|once
CASSIRDMSLQETQYF
TGTGCCAGTAGTATCCGGGACATGAGCCTTCAAGAGACCCAGTACTTC
>TRBV6-2/TRBV6-3|TRBJ2-2|TRBD2|many
CASSYSASGNVAFF
TGTGCCAGCAGTTACTCGGCTAGCGGGAACGTTGCGTTTTTT
>TRBV20-1|TRBJ2-2|.|many
CSARDLRRSNTGELFF
TGCAGTGCTAGAGATCTGAGGCGTTCGAACACCGGGGAGCTGTTTTTT
>TRBV19|TRBJ1-2|TRBD1|.
CASSRGTGQGTYGYTF
TGTGCCAGTAGTAGGGGAACGGGACAGGGTACCTATGGCTACACCTTC
>TRBV6-2/TRBV6-3|TRBJ2-7|.|.
CASSPGPYYEQYF
TGTGCCAGCAGTCCCGGACCCTACTACGAGCAGTACTTC
>TRBV10-3|TRBJ2-2|.|many
CAISESSGGYTGELFF
TGTGCCATCAGTGAGTCGTCCGGCGGGTACACCGGGGAGCTGTTTTTT
>TRBV12-3/TRBV12-4|TRBJ2-7|.|.
CASTARLGGSYEQYF
TGTGCCAGCACTGCCCGTTTGGGGGGTTCCTACGAGCAGTACTTC
>TRBV2|TRBJ1-1|.|many
CASSDPAMRKTEAFF
TGTGCCAGCAGTGATCCCGCCATGAGGAAGACTGAAGCTTTCTTT
>TRBV6-1|TRBJ2-5|.|.
CASRLWEETQYF
TGTGCCAGCAGACTATGGGAAGAGACCCAGTACTTC